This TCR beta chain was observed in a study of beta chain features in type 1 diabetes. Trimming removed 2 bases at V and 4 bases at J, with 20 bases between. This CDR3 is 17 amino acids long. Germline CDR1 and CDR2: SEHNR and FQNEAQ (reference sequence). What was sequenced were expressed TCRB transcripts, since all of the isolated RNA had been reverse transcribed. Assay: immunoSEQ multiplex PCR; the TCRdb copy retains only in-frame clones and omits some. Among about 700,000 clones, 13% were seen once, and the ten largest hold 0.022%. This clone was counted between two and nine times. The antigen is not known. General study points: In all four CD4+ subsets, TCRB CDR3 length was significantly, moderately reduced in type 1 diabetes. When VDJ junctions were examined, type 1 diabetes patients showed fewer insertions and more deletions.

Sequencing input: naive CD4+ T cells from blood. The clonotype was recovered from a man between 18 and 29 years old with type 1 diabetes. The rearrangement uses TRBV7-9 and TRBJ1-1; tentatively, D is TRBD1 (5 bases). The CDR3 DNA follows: TGTGCCAGCAGCTTAAGCGGGGGAGCTAATGTCGGCACTGAAGCTTTCTTT. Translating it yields CASSLSGGANVGTEAFF.